Following are 14 T cell receptor beta chains from one sample sequenced in a study of cytomegalovirus exposure and HLA in healthy donors. Some clones are missing from TCRdb's copy, which holds only in-frame ones; the method was immunoSEQ multiplex PCR. The sample holds over 100,000 clones, roughly nine tenths seen once. The sample taken for sequencing was PBMCs. These receptors all stem from a woman between 18 and 29 years old in good health and CMV-seronegative.

This chain links TRBV7-9 with TRBJ2-1; 8 bases map to TRBD2. V dropped 7 bases and J dropped 4; count of bases not matched to a gene: 9. Germline V gene sequence: CDR1 SEHNR, CDR2 FQNEAQ (reference sequence). The CDR3 runs to 15 residues. The CDR3, as DNA: TGTGCCAGCAACGGGGGGGCCTCTTTTTACAATGAGCAGTTCTTC. Protein: CASNGGASFYNEQFF.

CDR3 DNA: TGTGCCAGCCGAACCTCCGGGACTGATCCTCCCTACGAGCAGTACTTC. Amino acid sequence: CASRTSGTDPPYEQYF. The chain recombines TRBV21-1 with TRBJ2-7; no check of the table's D call, TRBD2, against the DNA was made. TRBV21-1 is tagged as a pseudogene. The CDR3 totals 16 residues.

The chain carries TRBV5-4 and TRBJ1-2, with 11 bases that match TRBD1. The V gene's germline CDR1 is SGHNT and CDR2 YYREEE (reference sequence). J was trimmed by 5 bases and V by 4 bases; bases with no gene match: 10. The CDR3 is made up of 16 amino acids. The CDR3 sequence is CASSQSGTGGEYGYTF. In nucleotides, the CDR3 is TGTGCCAGCAGCCAATCCGGGACAGGGGGAGAATATGGCTACACCTTC.

This CDR3 reads CATSRDRTLNEQFF. CDR3 bases: TGTGCCACCAGCAGAGATCGGACTCTCAATGAGCAGTTCTTC. This sequence joins TRBV15 and TRBJ2-1, with D possibly TRBD2 on 5 matching bases. V was pared by 0 bases and J by 6 bases, with 9 bases between. This CDR3 spans 14 amino acids. From germline, CDR1 is LNHNV and CDR2 YYDKDF (reference sequence).

The chain combines TRBV7-9 with TRBJ2-7; D not certain. V lost 5 bases and J lost 3, with 14 bases in between. The germline CDR1 and CDR2 sequences are SEHNR and FQNEAQ (reference sequence). This CDR3 is built from 14 residues. The CDR3 protein is CASSPEQNYYEQYF. The CDR3 bases are TGTGCCAGCAGCCCAGAACAGAATTACTACGAGCAGTACTTC.

The chain joins TRBV6-5 to TRBJ1-1, with D perhaps matching TRBD1 (5 bases). V dropped 1 base and J dropped 6 bases, with 9 bases sitting between them. Germline-derived CDR1 and CDR2 are MNHEY and SVGAGI. The length of the CDR3 is 13 residues. The CDR3 loop is CASSYLGGPEAFF. The CDR3 DNA is TGTGCCAGCAGTTACTTGGGGGGTCCTGAAGCTTTCTTT.

This clone showed up just once. This chain joins TRBV9 and TRBJ2-5, with 10 bases aligning to TRBD2. Germline V lookup: CDR1 SGDLS, CDR2 YYNGEE. J gave up 5 bases and V 0 bases, and 4 bases lay outside the gene matches. This CDR3 has 15 amino acids. CDR3 amino acids: CASSVAAGGLETQYF. CDR3 nucleotides: TGTGCCAGCAGCGTAGCAGCGGGGGGGCTTGAGACCCAGTACTTC. The complete variable domain, with remaining parts taken from reference TRBV9 and TRBJ2-5, reads DSGVTQTPKHLITATGQRVTLRCSPRSGDLSVYWYQQSLDQGLQFLIQYYNGEERAKGNILERFSAQQFPDLHSELNLSSLELGDSALYFCASSVAAGGLETQYFGPGTRLLVL.

This clone has more than one count but fewer than ten. V gene TRBV7-8 combines with J gene TRBJ2-1, with 10 bases matching TRBD2. The trim removed 5 bases at V and 7 bases at J, leaving 11 bases unmatched. Germline V lookup: CDR1 SGHVS, CDR2 FQNEAQ. CDR3 length: 16 amino acids. This CDR3 reads CASSRAGTSARNEQFF. As DNA, the CDR3 is TGTGCCAGCAGCCGTGCCGGGACTAGCGCCAGAAATGAGCAGTTCTTC.

This chain joins TRBV19 and TRBJ1-2; D gene unclear. The ends were cut back, 4 bases at V and 5 bases at J, with 8 bases in the middle. The CDR3 runs 12 residues. Germline-derived CDR1 and CDR2 are LNHDA and SQIVND (reference sequence). The DNA for the CDR3 is TGTGCCAGTAGTAGGCAGGAATATGGCTACACCTTC. Translated, it gives CASSRQEYGYTF.

V and J are TRBV5-1 and TRBJ1-1; 9 positions match TRBD1. The germline V gene has CDR1 SGHRS and CDR2 YFSETQ. The CDR3 spans 13 residues. J lost 12 bases, V lost 5 bases, and 11 bases had no gene match. CDR3 coding DNA: TGCGCCAGCAGTCGGGACAGGGTGGCGATATCTTTCTTT. It specifies CASSRDRVAISFF. The complete variable domain, with remaining parts taken from reference TRBV5-1 and TRBJ1-1, reads KAGVTQTPRYLIKTRGQQVTLSCSPISGHRSVSWYQQTPGQGLQFLFEYFSETQRNKGNFPGRFSGRQFSNSRSEMNVSTLELGDSALYLCASSRDRVAISFFGQGTRLTVV.

The rearrangement joins TRBV5-4 to TRBJ2-2, with D unclear. From germline, CDR1 is SGHNT and CDR2 YYREEE (reference sequence). This CDR3 has 13 residues. V was pared by 3 bases and J by 1 base, with 4 bases between. CDR3 sequence reads: CASSSGNTGELFF. The DNA for the CDR3 is TGTGCCAGCAGCTCGGGGAACACCGGGGAGCTGTTTTTT.

This chain connects TRBV5-1 to TRBJ1-2; TRBD1 agrees at 10 bases. The CDR3 runs to 14 residues. With V trimmed by 2 bases and J by 7 bases, 5 bases remained unmatched. Per germline, CDR1 SGHRS and CDR2 YFSETQ. CDR3 nucleotide sequence: TGCGCCAGCAGCTTCACGACAGGGGGCTCTGGCTACACCTTC. Its translation is CASSFTTGGSGYTF.

The V call is TRBV7-9, the J call TRBJ1-5, with D unclear. The CDR3 has 13 residues. Trimming pared 4 bases from V and 5 bases from J, leaving 9 bases between. Looked up from germline, CDR1 is SEHNR and CDR2 is FQNEAQ (reference sequence). CDR3 sequence reads: CASSSQRDQPQHF. As DNA, the CDR3 is TGTGCCAGCAGCTCACAGAGGGATCAGCCCCAGCATTTT.

This chain uses TRBV5-6 with TRBJ1-2; D gene uncertain. The CDR3 totals 15 residues. Per germline, CDR1 SGHDT and CDR2 YYEEEE. V was cut by 4 bases and J by 3 bases, with 16 bases left in between. Written as DNA, the CDR3 is TGTGCCAGCAGCCGACGAGGGAGAAAGGACTATGGCTACACCTTC. It yields the protein CASSRRGRKDYGYTF.